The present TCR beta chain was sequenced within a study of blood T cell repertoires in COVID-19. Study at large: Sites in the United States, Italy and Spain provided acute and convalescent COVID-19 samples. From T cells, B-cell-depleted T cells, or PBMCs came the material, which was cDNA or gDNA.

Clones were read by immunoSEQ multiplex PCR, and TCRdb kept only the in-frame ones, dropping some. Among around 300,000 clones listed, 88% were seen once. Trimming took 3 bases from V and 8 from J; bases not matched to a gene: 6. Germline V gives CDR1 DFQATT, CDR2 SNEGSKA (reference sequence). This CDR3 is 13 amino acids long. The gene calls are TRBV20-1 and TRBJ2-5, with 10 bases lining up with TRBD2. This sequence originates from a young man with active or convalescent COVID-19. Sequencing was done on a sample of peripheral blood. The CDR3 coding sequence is TGCAGTGCTAGTAGCGGGGGGCTGGGAACCCAGTACTTC. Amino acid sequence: CSASSGGLGTQYF.